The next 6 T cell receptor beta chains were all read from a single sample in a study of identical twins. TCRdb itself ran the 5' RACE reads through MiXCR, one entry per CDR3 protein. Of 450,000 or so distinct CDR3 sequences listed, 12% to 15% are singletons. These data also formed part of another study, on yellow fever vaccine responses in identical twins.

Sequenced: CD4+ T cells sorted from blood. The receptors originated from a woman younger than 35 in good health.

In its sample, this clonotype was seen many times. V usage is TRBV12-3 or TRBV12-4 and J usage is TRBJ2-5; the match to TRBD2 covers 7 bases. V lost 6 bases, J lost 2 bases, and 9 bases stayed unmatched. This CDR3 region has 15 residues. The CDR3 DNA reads TGTGCCAGCAGAACTGGGACTACTCAACAAGAGACCCAGTACTTC. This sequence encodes CASRTGTTQQETQYF.

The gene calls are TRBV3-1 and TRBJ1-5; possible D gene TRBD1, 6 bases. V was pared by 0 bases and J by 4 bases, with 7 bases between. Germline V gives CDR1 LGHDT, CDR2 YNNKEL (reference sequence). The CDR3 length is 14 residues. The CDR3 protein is CASSQDTGNQPQHF. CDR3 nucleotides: TGTGCCAGCAGCCAAGATACAGGGAATCAGCCCCAGCATTTT.

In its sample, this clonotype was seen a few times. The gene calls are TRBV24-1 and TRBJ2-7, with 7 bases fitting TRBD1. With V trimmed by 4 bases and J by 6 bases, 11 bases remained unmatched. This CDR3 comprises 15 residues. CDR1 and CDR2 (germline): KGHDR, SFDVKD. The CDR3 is CATSDSTGPFVEQYF. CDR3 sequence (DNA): TGTGCCACCAGTGACTCGACAGGGCCTTTCGTCGAGCAGTACTTC.

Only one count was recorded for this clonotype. This chain's CDR3 is CASSLVSSADTQYF. CDR3 DNA: TGTGCCAGCAGCTTGGTTAGTTCCGCAGATACGCAGTATTTT. The chain recombines TRBV5-6 with TRBJ2-3, with D uncertain. The CDR3 length is 14 residues. V lost 0 bases to trimming and J lost 4 bases, with 9 bases between them. Germline CDR1 SGHDT, CDR2 YYEEEE.

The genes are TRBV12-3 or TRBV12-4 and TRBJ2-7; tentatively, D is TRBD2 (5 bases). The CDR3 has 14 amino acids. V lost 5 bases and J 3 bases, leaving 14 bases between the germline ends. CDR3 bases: TGTGCCAGCAGTACTGGGCTGGGAGTCTACGAGCAGTACTTC. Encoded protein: CASSTGLGVYEQYF.

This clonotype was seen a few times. The DNA for the CDR3 is TGTGCCAGCAGCTTGGGTCGTCGCAGGGGGGACACTGAAGCTTTCTTT. It is translated as CASSLGRRRGDTEAFF. The V gene is TRBV5-6, the J gene TRBJ1-1; TRBD1 matches at 7 bases. The CDR3 runs 16 residues. Losses at the gene ends were 0 bases for V and 3 bases for J; bases not matched to a gene: 8. Germline V lookup: CDR1 SGHDT, CDR2 YYEEEE.